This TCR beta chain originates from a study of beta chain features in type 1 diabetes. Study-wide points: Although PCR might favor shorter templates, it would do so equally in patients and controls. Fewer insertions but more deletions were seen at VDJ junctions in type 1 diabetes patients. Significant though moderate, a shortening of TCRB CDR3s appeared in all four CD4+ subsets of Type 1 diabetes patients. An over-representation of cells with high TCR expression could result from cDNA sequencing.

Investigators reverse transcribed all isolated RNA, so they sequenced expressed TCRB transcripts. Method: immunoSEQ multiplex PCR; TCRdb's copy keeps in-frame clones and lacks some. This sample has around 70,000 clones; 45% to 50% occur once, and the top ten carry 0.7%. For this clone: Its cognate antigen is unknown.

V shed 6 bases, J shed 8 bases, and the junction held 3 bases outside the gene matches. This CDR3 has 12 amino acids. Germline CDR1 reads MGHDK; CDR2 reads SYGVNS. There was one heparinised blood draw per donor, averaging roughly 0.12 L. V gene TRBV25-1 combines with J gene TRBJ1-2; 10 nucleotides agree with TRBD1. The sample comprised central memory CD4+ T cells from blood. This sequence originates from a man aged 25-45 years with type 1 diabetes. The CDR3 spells CASRRDRGGYTF. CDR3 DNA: TGTGCCAGCAGAAGGGACAGGGGCGGCTACACCTTC.